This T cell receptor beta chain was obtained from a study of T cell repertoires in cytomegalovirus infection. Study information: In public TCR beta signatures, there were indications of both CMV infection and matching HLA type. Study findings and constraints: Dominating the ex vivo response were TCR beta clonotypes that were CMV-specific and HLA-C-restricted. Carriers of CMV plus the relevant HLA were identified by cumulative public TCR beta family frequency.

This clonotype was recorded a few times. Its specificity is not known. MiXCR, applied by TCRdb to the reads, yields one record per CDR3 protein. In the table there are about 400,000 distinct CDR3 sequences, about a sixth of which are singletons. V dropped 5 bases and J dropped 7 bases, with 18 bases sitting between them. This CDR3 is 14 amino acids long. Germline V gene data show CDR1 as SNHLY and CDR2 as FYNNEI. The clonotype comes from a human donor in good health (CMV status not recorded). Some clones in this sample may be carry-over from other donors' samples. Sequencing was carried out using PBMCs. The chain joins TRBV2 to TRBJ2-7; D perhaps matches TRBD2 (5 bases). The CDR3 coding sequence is TGTGCCAGCAGTAGAGCGGTGACCCTTTATGAGCAGTACTTC. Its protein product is CASSRAVTLYEQYF. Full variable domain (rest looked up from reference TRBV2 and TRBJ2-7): EPEVTQTPSHQVTQMGQEVILRCVPISNHLYFYWYRQILGQKVEFLVSFYNNEISEKSEIFDDQFSVERPDGSNFTLKIRSTKLEDSAMYFCASSRAVTLYEQYFGPGTRLTVT.